Listed below are T cell receptor beta chains from one sample, sequenced in a study of OX40 agonist ivuxolimab in advanced cancers. Sequencing was performed with immunoSEQ multiplex PCR; in TCRdb, only in-frame clones are kept and a portion is missing. This table holds tens of thousands of clones, about 89% found once. The specimen comprised CD4+ or CD8+ T cells sorted from blood, sampled in a trial of the OX40 agonist ivuxolimab. The receptors here all came from an adult with an advanced solid tumor such as melanoma, head and neck, liver or kidney cancer. The CDR3 runs from the conserved cysteine through the conserved F or W. D genes are given only for firm matches. Size is stated for part of the rows, as once, few or many counts, or as a class when the clone is expanded.

V gene	J gene	clone size	D gene	CDR3 protein	CDR3 DNA
TRBV7-3	TRBJ2-3	.	TRBD1	CASSSQGASLAAQYF	TGTGCCAGCAGCTCCCAGGGGGCCTCCCTTGCCGCGCAGTATTTT
TRBV13	TRBJ2-3	few	TRBD2	CASRQGGGVKDTQYF	TGTGCCAGCAGGCAAGGCGGGGGGGTAAAAGATACGCAGTATTTT
TRBV6-5	TRBJ2-7	.	TRBD1	CANSYGTGPYEQYF	TGTGCCAACAGTTACGGGACAGGCCCCTACGAGCAGTACTTC
TRBV6-1	TRBJ2-5	.	.	CASSPEREETQYF	TGTGCCAGCAGTCCAGAAAGGGAGGAGACCCAGTACTTC
TRBV14	TRBJ2-4	.	.	CASSQDRNIQYF	TGTGCCAGCAGCCAAGATAGGAACATTCAGTACTTC
TRBV6-6	TRBJ2-1	.	TRBD1	CASSSPGQHNEQFF	TGTGCCAGCAGTTCACCGGGACAGCACAATGAGCAGTTCTTC
TRBV6-1	TRBJ1-3	.	.	CASSEAGDLRDF	TGTGCCAGCAGTGAAGCGGGGGACCTCCGGGATTTT
TRBV5-1	TRBJ1-4	.	.	CASSFETRLAAQEKLFF	TGCGCCAGCAGCTTCGAGACTCGGTTGGCCGCGCAGGAAAAACTGTTTTTT
TRBV10-3	TRBJ2-1	.	TRBD2	CAIKQGDYPFNEQFF	TGTGCCATCAAACAAGGGGACTACCCTTTCAATGAGCAGTTCTTC
TRBV2	TRBJ2-2	.	.	CASSVGGNTGELFF	TGTGCCAGCAGTGTAGGGGGGAACACCGGGGAGCTGTTTTTT
TRBV6-1	TRBJ2-3	.	.	CASRQGGKTDTQYF	TGTGCCAGCAGGCAAGGGGGGAAAACAGATACGCAGTATTTT
TRBV11-2	TRBJ2-7	.	.	CASAIGGLDYEQYF	TGTGCCAGCGCTATAGGAGGACTCGACTACGAGCAGTACTTC
TRBV7-2	TRBJ2-5	.	.	CASSLYDPARTQYF	TGTGCCAGCAGCTTATATGACCCAGCCCGGACCCAGTACTTC
TRBV6-1	TRBJ2-5	.	.	CASRMGHAEETQYF	TGTGCCAGCCGTATGGGACACGCCGAAGAGACCCAGTACTTC
TRBV19	TRBJ2-7	.	TRBD2	CATKETSVTYEQYF	TGTGCCACTAAGGAGACTAGCGTAACCTACGAGCAGTACTTC
TRBV11-2	TRBJ2-2	.	.	CASSGTGELFF	TGTGCCAGCTCAGGCACCGGGGAGCTGTTTTTT
TRBV7-9	TRBJ2-1	.	.	CASSPTGNEQFF	TGTGCCAGCAGCCCGACAGGCAATGAGCAGTTCTTC
TRBV5-1	TRBJ2-1	.	.	CASSSLGDTYNEQFF	TGCGCCAGCAGCTCTCTTGGTGATACCTACAATGAGCAGTTCTTC